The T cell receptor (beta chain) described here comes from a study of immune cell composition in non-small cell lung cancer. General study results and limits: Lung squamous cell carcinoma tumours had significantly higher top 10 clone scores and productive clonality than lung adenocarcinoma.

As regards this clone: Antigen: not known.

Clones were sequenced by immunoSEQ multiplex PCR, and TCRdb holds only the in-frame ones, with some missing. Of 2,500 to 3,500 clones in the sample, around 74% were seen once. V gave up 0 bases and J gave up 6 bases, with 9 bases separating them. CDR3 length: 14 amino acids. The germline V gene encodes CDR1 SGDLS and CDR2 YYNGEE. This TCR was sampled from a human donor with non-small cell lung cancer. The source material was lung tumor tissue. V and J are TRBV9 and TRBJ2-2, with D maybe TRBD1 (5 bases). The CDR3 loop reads CASSVGAGPGELFF. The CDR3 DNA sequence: TGTGCCAGCAGCGTAGGTGCAGGGCCCGGGGAGCTGTTTTTT.